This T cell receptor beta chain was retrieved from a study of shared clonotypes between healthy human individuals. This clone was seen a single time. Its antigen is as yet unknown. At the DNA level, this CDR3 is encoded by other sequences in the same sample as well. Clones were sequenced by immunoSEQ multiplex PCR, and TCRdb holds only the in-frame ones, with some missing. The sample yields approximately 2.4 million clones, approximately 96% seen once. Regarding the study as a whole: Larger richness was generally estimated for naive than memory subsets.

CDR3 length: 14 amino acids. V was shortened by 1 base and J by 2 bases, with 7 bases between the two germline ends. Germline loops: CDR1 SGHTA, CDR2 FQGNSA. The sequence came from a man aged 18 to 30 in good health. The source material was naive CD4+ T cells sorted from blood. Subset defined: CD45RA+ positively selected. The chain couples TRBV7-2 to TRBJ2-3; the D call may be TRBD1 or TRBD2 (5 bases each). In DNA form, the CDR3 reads TGTGCCAGCAGCTTAGGGGGGATCACAGATACGCAGTATTTT. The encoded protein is CASSLGGITDTQYF.